Below, one TCR beta chain is given with its context. The target of this receptor is not known. Base-call qualities are not available, and no considerably larger clone is one nucleotide away. As encoded in the germline V gene, CDR1 is SGDLS while CDR2 is YYNGEE. From the cysteine through the phenylalanine, the CDR3 covers 12 amino acids. The sequence is cut down to CDR3 DNA, 36 bases in frame from base 1. V is pruned by 3 bases and J by 11 bases, leaving 6 bases of the junction without a gene match. The sample belongs to a study of graft-versus-host responses after intestinal transplantation (dated by TCRdb to about 2021). In terms of the full investigation: The transplants that recipients received were multivisceral, liver-intestinal, or isolated intestinal. Every recipient was given anti-thymocyte globulin induction, then maintenance tacrolimus and steroids for roughly 3 years. Graft-versus-host and host-versus-graft alloreactive T cell clones were tracked in the graft, circulation and bone marrow after intestinal transplantation using bulk TCR-beta CDR3 sequencing. To identify alloreactive clones, pre-transplant mixed lymphocyte reaction products were sequenced and then compared with unstimulated pre-transplant donor and recipient T cells. A cohort of about 26 intestinal transplant recipients, including one retransplant, was enrolled, and a few patients lacking pretransplant specimens were excluded. A peak of at least 4% donor T cells among recipient peripheral blood mononuclear cells was the definition used for donor T cell macrochimerism. Rather than going through the commercial service, samples from a few later patients were sequenced in-house on an Illumina MiSeq and processed with MiXCR. Points the paper makes about the study in general: The conclusions were limited by the relatively low number and heterogeneity of the intestinal transplant patients. Patients with donor T cell macrochimerism had high GvH to HvG T cell clonal ratios in their allografts. Early after transplant, peak levels of circulating GvH clones were found to be associated with declines in HvG clones. GvH clones were detected in recipient bone marrow, and some appeared earlier in ileal mucosa or blood, consistent with an intestinal mucosal origin.

The label giving this sample's time point can be read as: cells obtained before transplantation from donor or recipient. CD3+CD4+ and CD3+CD8+ populations were FACS-sorted from unstimulated pre-transplant donor and recipient cells taken from spleen or lymph nodes. Libraries came from the immunoSEQ multiplex PCR assay. For most patients, genomic DNA was isolated using the Qiagen DNeasy Blood and Tissue Kit and was shipped frozen to Adaptive Biotechnologies for TCR sequencing. For most patients, high-throughput TCR-beta CDR3 sequencing of genomic DNA was performed by Adaptive Biotechnologies. The paper's data handling went like this. TCR sequencing data were retrieved from Adaptive's ImmunoSEQ software for around 18 patients, whereas three other patients were processed with MiXCR and VDJtools. To correct CD4 versus CD8 sorting errors, any sequence found in both subsets at a frequency ratio below 5:1 was removed. CDR3 nucleotide sequences shared by donor and recipient were removed because the origin of these sequences could not be assigned. To be classed as alloreactive, a clone needed at least 2-fold expansion over unstimulated cells and a minimum CFSE-low frequency of 0.002% (template counts) or 0.001% (read counts). A clone was considered mappable if detected in the sequenced pre-transplant spleen, lymph node, or MLR CFSE-low populations of the donor or recipient. The cumulative frequency of alloreactive clones was calculated as a percentage of all sequences, weighted by copy number. TCRdb took over this immuneACCESS table, retaining in-frame rearrangements with V and J assigned. Such tables are incomplete; in checked studies, under half of the missing clones stem from an unresolved V gene, and the remainder is unexplained. The V and J calls and clone size are taken from that table; D and trimming were inferred from the DNA. Within this sample are just under 65,000 clones, with roughly 90% of them counted one time only. Together, the top ten hold approximately 1.5% of the sample.

Here the chain combines TRBV9 and TRBJ1-2, and TRBD1 matches 8 of the central bases. The receptor comes from a human donor who was the organ donor for an intestinal transplant. Sequencing was performed on unstimulated CD8+ T cells sorted from spleen or lymph node cells, taken before transplant. The CDR3 reads CASSGNRGWYTF. The DNA is TGTGCCAGCAGCGGTAACAGGGGGTGGTACACCTTC.